The present entry profiles one T cell receptor beta chain with its context. Its antigen is currently unknown. This specimen comes from a study of human CD8 memory T cell subsets. Sequencing libraries of TCR beta were made by UMI-labeled 5' RACE. TCRdb derives one entry per CDR3 protein from the 5' RACE reads, leaving out DNA. The sample has thousands of distinct CDR3 sequences, and its top ten clones hold around 31%. This CDR3 spans 19 amino acids. The germline V gene has CDR1 SGHAT and CDR2 FQNNGV. Study results and limitations: Stem-like memory and precursor exhausted T cell repertoires had very little in common with each other. Exclusively the beta chains of the T cell receptor underwent sequencing in this study.

This chain links TRBV11-2 with TRBJ2-1; the D gene TCRdb calls, TRBD2, cannot be checked with no DNA. Sequencing used CD8+ effector memory T cells (TEM) sorted from PBMCs. The subset is: effector memory CD8 T cells, CCR7- CD45RO+ CD95+. This TCR came from a human donor in good health. CDR3 loop: CASSLLAGEGLWEYNEQFF.